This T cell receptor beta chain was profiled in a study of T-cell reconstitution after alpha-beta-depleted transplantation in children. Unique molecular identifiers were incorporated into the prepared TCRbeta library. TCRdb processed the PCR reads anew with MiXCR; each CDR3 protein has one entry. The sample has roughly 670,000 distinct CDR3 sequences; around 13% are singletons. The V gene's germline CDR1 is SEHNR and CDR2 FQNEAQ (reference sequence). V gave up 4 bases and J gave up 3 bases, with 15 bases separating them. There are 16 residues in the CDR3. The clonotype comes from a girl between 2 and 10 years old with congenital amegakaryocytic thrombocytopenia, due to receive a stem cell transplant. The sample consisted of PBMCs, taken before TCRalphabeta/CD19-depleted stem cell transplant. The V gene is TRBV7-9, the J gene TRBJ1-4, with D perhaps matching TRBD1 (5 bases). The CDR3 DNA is TGTGCCAGCAGCTCAAGTTTGACAGTATCTAATGAAAAACTGTTTTTT. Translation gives CASSSSLTVSNEKLFF.